What follows are 8 T cell receptor beta chains derived from one specimen sequenced in a study of spatial heterogeneity in lung cancer. Time point denoted: sample taken at primary tumor resection. One entry per CDR3 protein, called by TCRdb with MiXCR from the 5' RACE reads. This table holds about 15,000 distinct CDR3 sequences, about 3.9% found once. Sequenced material: normal lung tissue next to the tumor, taken at surgery. The receptors originated from a male donor with early-stage non-small cell lung cancer.

This clonotype has a count of ten or more. This beta chain lies outside the target of a library built for alpha chains; its clone size means little. This chain links TRBV7-8 with TRBJ1-5, with D possibly TRBD1 on 5 matching bases. Germline CDR1 SGHVS, CDR2 FQNEAQ. V was clipped by 4 bases and J by 6 bases, with 16 bases between them. This CDR3 has 15 amino acids. Here the CDR3 reads CASSSQGVFVQPQHF. CDR3 sequence (DNA): TGTGCCAGCAGCTCACAAGGGGTTTTCGTTCAGCCCCAGCATTTT.

This clonotype has a count of ten or more. The library was prepared for alpha chains; this beta chain is a stray read, so its frequency means little. The chain links TRBV20-1 to TRBJ1-2; a possible D gene is TRBD1 (5 bases). The germline V gene encodes CDR1 DFQATT and CDR2 SNEGSKA (reference sequence). There are 13 residues in the CDR3. V shed 3 bases and J shed 4 bases, with 12 bases lying between them. The CDR3 protein is CSARTSRAYGYTF. Here the CDR3 DNA reads TGCAGTGCTAGGACCTCCAGGGCCTATGGCTACACCTTC.

This clonotype has at least ten counts. Because this beta chain is a stray read in a library intended to capture alpha chains, its abundance should not be given much weight. This chain joins TRBV7-2 and TRBJ1-1; no clear D gene. This CDR3 contains 13 residues. V gave up 8 bases and J gave up 1 base, with 11 bases separating them. The V gene's germline CDR1 is SGHTA and CDR2 FQGNSA. CDR3: CASRDLGNTEAFF. CDR3 coding DNA: TGTGCCAGCCGCGATTTGGGGAACACTGAAGCTTTCTTT.

Many counts were recorded for this clonotype. Within a library made for alpha chains, this beta chain is off target, and its count is uninformative. This chain joins TRBV7-9 and TRBJ1-2, with unresolved D. Germline assignment: CDR1 SEHNR and CDR2 FQNEAQ (reference sequence). V lost 5 bases and J 0 bases, leaving 13 bases between the germline ends. This CDR3 is 15 amino acids long. CDR3 in amino acids: CASSPLDRANYGYTF. The CDR3 DNA follows: TGTGCCAGCAGCCCGCTTGACCGGGCTAACTATGGCTACACCTTC.

This clonotype has a count of ten or more. The library was prepared for alpha chains; this beta chain is a stray read, so its frequency means little. CDR3 sequence reads: CASSPEAGPMILDTQYF. DNA of the CDR3: TGTGCCAGCAGCCCCGAGGCGGGACCGATGATCTTAGATACGCAGTATTTT. The chain employs TRBV3-1 and TRBJ2-3, with a weak D call TRBD2 (6 bases). The CDR3 totals 17 residues. Germline V lookup: CDR1 LGHDT, CDR2 YNNKEL (reference sequence). Trimming took 4 bases from V and 5 from J, leaving 22 bases between them.

Of note for this clonotype: One junction end does not reproduce the germline sequence, and a read error may be involved. This beta chain lies outside the target of a library built for alpha chains; its clone size means little. This chain uses TRBV6-2 or TRBV6-3 with TRBJ2-1, with TRBD2 matching over 7 bases. This CDR3 contains 12 residues. Per the germline V gene, CDR1 is MNHEY and CDR2 is SVGEGT. This CDR3 reads CANSYGLGVQFF. Here the CDR3 DNA reads TGTGCCAACAGTTACGGACTAGGGGTGCAGTTCTTC.

This clonotype was seen many times. The size of this beta chain means little, since it is a stray read in a library made for alpha chains. The J gene is TRBJ2-2, the V gene TRBV12-5; D tentatively reads TRBD1 or TRBD2 (5 bases each). The germline V gene encodes CDR1 LGHNT and CDR2 FRNRAP. Trimming pared 1 base from V and 6 bases from J, leaving 18 bases between. The CDR3 is 17 amino acids. CDR3 coding DNA: TGTGCTAGTGGTTTGGGGGGCGGCGGGCAGAGCCCCGGGGAGCTGTTTTTT. Translating it yields CASGLGGGGQSPGELFF.

This clonotype was seen repeatedly, ten times or more. This beta chain appears as a stray read in a library generated for alpha chains; its size is not informative. This chain links TRBV18 with TRBJ2-5, with D perhaps TRBD1 or TRBD2 (5 bases each). CDR1 and CDR2 from the germline V gene are KGHSH and LQKENI. The CDR3 contains 13 residues. V was clipped by 4 bases and J by 2 bases, with 8 bases between them. This CDR3 is CASSRGRQETQYF. CDR3 DNA sequence: TGTGCCAGCTCACGGGGACGGCAAGAGACCCAGTACTTC.